The rows below give T cell receptor beta chains drawn from one sample of a study of early T cells in non-severe SARS-CoV-2 infection. One entry per CDR3 protein results from TCRdb running MiXCR on the 5' RACE reads. The sample lists 40,000 to 55,000 distinct CDR3 sequences, about 6% occurring once. The sample in question was whole blood, obtained at baseline. These receptors came from an adult who was a healthcare worker with PCR-confirmed SARS-CoV-2 infection or an uninfected control (not recorded which). CDR3s include the opening cysteine and the closing phenylalanine or tryptophan. A D gene is named only where the DNA matches it firmly. A clone size is listed for some rows: how often the clone was seen (once, few, many), or a class if it is expanded.

clone size	V gene	D gene	J gene	CDR3 protein	CDR3 DNA
NA	TRBV6-2/TRBV6-3	TRBD2	TRBJ2-1	CASSYSSGAYNEQFF	TGTGCCAGCAGTTATTCAAGCGGGGCGTACAATGAGCAGTTCTTC
many	TRBV5-8	NA	TRBJ2-5	CASGVRNRRETQYF	TGTGCCAGCGGAGTCAGGAACCGGAGGGAGACCCAGTACTTC
many	TRBV7-9	TRBD1	TRBJ1-4	CASSLGGTGVEKLFF	TGTGCCAGCAGCTTAGGCGGGACAGGGGTGGAAAAACTGTTTTTT
few	TRBV19	TRBD2	TRBJ2-3	CASSIAAVLAESTDTQYF	TGTGCCAGTAGTATCGCCGCGGTCCTAGCGGAGAGCACAGATACGCAGTATTTT
NA	TRBV6-6	TRBD1	TRBJ2-7	CASSGTGVSYEQYF	TGTGCCAGCAGTGGGACAGGGGTTTCTTACGAGCAGTACTTC
NA	TRBV9	NA	TRBJ2-5	CASSALGREETQYF	TGTGCCAGCAGCGCCCTCGGGCGGGAAGAGACCCAGTACTTC
many	TRBV6-2/TRBV6-3	TRBD2	TRBJ2-5	CASSYSRLAGNTETQYF	TGTGCCAGCAGTTACTCGAGATTAGCGGGAAACACAGAGACCCAGTACTTC
many	TRBV4-2	TRBD1	TRBJ1-1	CASSPGQAAEAFF	TGTGCCAGCAGCCCCGGACAGGCGGCTGAAGCTTTCTTT
few	TRBV28	TRBD1	TRBJ1-6	CASSRRTGVNSPLHF	TGTGCCAGCAGTAGAAGGACAGGGGTAAATTCACCCCTCCACTTT
few	TRBV5-1	NA	TRBJ1-1	CASSGGPSTEAFF	TGCGCCAGCTCCGGAGGGCCTAGCACTGAAGCTTTCTTT
few	TRBV4-2	TRBD2	TRBJ2-7	CASSPRLAGGEQYF	TGTGCCAGCAGCCCCAGACTAGCGGGAGGCGAGCAGTACTTC
once	TRBV11-2	NA	TRBJ2-1	CASSSAGPTPFF	TGTGCCAGCAGCTCGGCGGGACCCACGCCGTTCTTC
NA	TRBV7-8	NA	TRBJ2-7	CASSLGTALYEQYF	TGTGCCAGCAGCTTAGGGACAGCTTTATACGAGCAGTACTTC
few	TRBV5-4	TRBD1	TRBJ2-2	CASSTQGVNQLGELFF	TGTGCCAGCAGTACCCAGGGGGTTAACCAGCTCGGGGAGCTGTTTTTT
NA	TRBV12-3/TRBV12-4	NA	TRBJ1-1	CASSLGPGYTEAFF	TGTGCCAGCAGTTTAGGCCCAGGGTACACTGAAGCTTTCTTT
NA	TRBV3-1	NA	TRBJ2-4	CASSQGTDIQYF	TGTGCCAGCAGCCAAGGAACAGACATTCAGTACTTC
many	TRBV21-1	NA	TRBJ2-7	CASSSEERDRAHEQYF	TGTGCCAGCAGCTCGGAGGAGAGGGACAGGGCCCACGAGCAGTACTTC
many	TRBV6-2/TRBV6-3	NA	TRBJ1-4	CASSYVGGAGEKLFF	TGTGCCAGCAGTTACGTCGGGGGGGCTGGTGAAAAACTGTTTTTT
NA	TRBV29-1	TRBD1	TRBJ2-5	CSINRGRETQYF	TGCAGCATAAACAGGGGGCGAGAGACCCAGTACTTC
NA	TRBV6-2/TRBV6-3	NA	TRBJ1-1	CASSYVWDFEAFF	TGTGCCAGCAGTTACGTTTGGGATTTTGAAGCTTTCTTT
many	TRBV5-1	NA	TRBJ1-4	CASRGTSRVGEKLFF	TGCGCCAGCAGAGGAACCTCCAGGGTTGGGGAAAAACTGTTTTTT
many	TRBV7-9	TRBD2	TRBJ2-7	CASSWGSGTSGSSYEQYF	TGTGCCAGCAGCTGGGGTTCCGGGACTAGCGGGAGCTCCTACGAGCAGTACTTC
NA	TRBV6-5	NA	TRBJ1-6	CASSFRANSPLHF	TGTGCCAGCAGTTTCAGGGCCAACTCACCCCTCCACTTT
few	TRBV4-1	NA	TRBJ1-3	CASSQLTGNTIYF	TGCGCCAGCAGTCAACTGACAGGAAACACCATATATTTT
few	TRBV30	TRBD1	TRBJ1-5	CAWSVPTGYGRGAQHF	TGTGCCTGGAGTGTACCGACAGGGTACGGACGCGGAGCCCAGCATTTT
many	TRBV25-1	NA	TRBJ2-3	CASSVRRSTDTQYF	TGTGCCAGCAGTGTACGAAGGAGCACAGATACGCAGTATTTT
few	TRBV29-1	NA	TRBJ2-1	CSDSPARFF	TGCAGCGATAGCCCTGCTAGGTTCTTC
NA	TRBV6-5	TRBD1	TRBJ1-1	CASSPSKSPGGPMNTEAFF	TGTGCCAGCAGCCCCTCAAAATCTCCAGGGGGACCTATGAACACTGAAGCTTTCTTT
few	TRBV7-9	NA	TRBJ1-2	CASSFQNYGYTF	TGTGCCAGCAGCTTTCAGAACTATGGCTACACCTTC
many	TRBV7-8	TRBD1	TRBJ2-5	CASLGTGASFRDF	TGTGCCAGCCTGGGGACAGGCGCCTCATTTCGGGACTTC
few	TRBV25-1	TRBD1	TRBJ2-7	CASTPGQITYEQYF	TGTGCCAGCACCCCGGGACAGATCACCTACGAGCAGTACTTC
many	TRBV5-1	TRBD1	TRBJ2-6	CASRRTGTDFSGANVLTF	TGCGCCAGCAGGCGTACCGGGACAGACTTCTCTGGGGCCAACGTCCTGACTTTC
many	TRBV7-9	NA	TRBJ2-7	CASSLEGGIDEQYF	TGTGCCAGCAGCTTAGAGGGAGGCATTGACGAGCAGTACTTC
few	TRBV7-9	NA	TRBJ2-3	CASSLYLTTQYF	TGTGCCAGCAGCTTGTACCTTACTACGCAGTATTTT
NA	TRBV6-4	NA	TRBJ2-2	CASSDLLTGELFF	TGTGCCAGCAGTGATCTGCTCACCGGGGAGCTGTTTTTT
NA	TRBV7-8	TRBD1	TRBJ1-2	CASSLEGRGAYGYTF	TGTGCCAGCAGCTTAGAGGGCAGGGGGGCTTATGGCTACACCTTC
NA	TRBV20-1	NA	TRBJ1-2	CSAIEGENYGYTF	TGCAGTGCTATAGAGGGGGAAAACTATGGCTACACCTTC
many	TRBV20-1	NA	TRBJ2-5	CSWQGETQYF	TGCAGTTGGCAGGGAGAGACCCAGTACTTC